The clone carrying this T cell receptor (beta chain) was recorded once. Its antigen is as yet unknown. This sample is drawn from a study of T-cell reconstitution after alpha-beta-depleted transplantation in children. Study results and limitations: Expanded graft clones numbering several hundred reportedly gave rise to alpha-beta T cells about two months after transplant. T-cell numbers and diversity, one year after transplant, stemmed largely from T cells that were newly produced. Certain patients had high TCRbeta diversity at day 60, and it came from recipient T cells and thymic progenitors that survived.

The CDR3 is 15 residues long. The germline CDR1 and CDR2 sequences are LNHDA and SQIVND (reference sequence). With V trimmed by 3 bases and J by 3 bases, 3 bases remained unmatched. The authors prepared the TCRbeta library with unique molecular identifiers. MiXCR was run by TCRdb on the PCR reads, yielding one entry per CDR3 protein. The table shows 300,000 or so distinct CDR3 sequences, with around 25% occurring only once. The sample was PBMCs, mostly from graft donor cells, taken 180 days after TCRalphabeta/CD19-depleted stem cell transplant. The V and J genes are TRBV19 and TRBJ1-5; TRBD1 aligns across 9 bases. The sequence was obtained from a male patient between 5 and 17 years old who had a stem cell transplant for acute lymphoblastic leukemia, so the T cells may come from the graft donor. The CDR3, as DNA: TGTGCCAGTAGTATCCGGGACAGGGCCAATCAGCCCCAGCATTTT. It encodes CASSIRDRANQPQHF.